A single sample is the source of the 21 T cell receptor beta chains below, sequenced in a study of T cells after posttransplantation cyclophosphamide. Using immunoSEQ multiplex PCR, the repertoire was profiled, and TCRdb retains in-frame clones only, with some absent. The sample counts thousands of clones, none seen once; the ten largest own over 5.5%. Cyclophosphamide on days +3 and +4 followed busulfan-fludarabine conditioning and a marrow graft. Specimen: PBMCs, collected after allogeneic stem cell transplant with posttransplant cyclophosphamide. These receptors originate from a female patient aged 50 to 65 who received an allogeneic stem cell transplant from an unrelated donor, was CMV-positive, and had acute GVHD only. T cells may partly derive from the graft donor.

This clone was detected many times. The CDR3 coding sequence is TGTGCCAGCACCCGATTAGAGAGTTTTGGGGAGGAGAACACCATATATTTT. Its translation: CASTRLESFGEENTIYF. V and J are TRBV7-6 and TRBJ1-3; D gene uncertain. The CDR3 has 17 amino acids. Germline V gene data show CDR1 as SGHVS and CDR2 as FNYEAQ. V gave up 7 bases and J gave up 7 bases, with 26 bases separating them.

This clone was counted between two and nine times. The chain carries TRBV15 and TRBJ2-5, with 11 bases matching TRBD2. In germline, CDR1 is LNHNV, CDR2 YYDKDF (reference sequence). The CDR3 runs to 19 residues. With V trimmed by 3 bases and J by 4 bases, 16 bases remained unmatched. In nucleotides, the CDR3 is TGTGCCACCAGCAGGGGTGATGGGGTACTAGCGGGAGCGGTAGAGACCCAGTACTTC. This codes for CATSRGDGVLAGAVETQYF. The full variable domain, in which reference TRBV15 and TRBJ2-5 provide the parts outside the CDR3, is DAMVIQNPRYQVTQFGKPVTLSCSQTLNHNVMYWYQQKSSQAPKLLFHYYDKDFNNEADTPDNFQSRRPNTSFCFLDIRSPGLGDTAMYLCATSRGDGVLAGAVETQYFGPGTRLLVL.

Ten or more counts support this clone. The chain carries TRBV30 and TRBJ1-5; 7 positions match TRBD1. The J segment lost 3 bases and the V segment lost 0 bases, leaving 11 bases of the junction unmatched. The CDR3 sequence is 17 residues long. From germline, CDR1 is GTSNPN and CDR2 SVGIG (reference sequence). CDR3 protein: CAWSVPRTGANNQPQHF. In nucleotides, the CDR3 is TGTGCCTGGAGTGTACCAAGGACAGGAGCCAACAATCAGCCCCAGCATTTT.

This clone turned up a few times. The chain joins TRBV11-2 to TRBJ2-5; D might be TRBD2 (5 bases). V was shortened by 8 bases and J by 11 bases, with 27 bases between the two germline ends. From germline, CDR1 is SGHAT and CDR2 FQNNGV. The CDR3 has 15 amino acids. CDR3 protein: CASRDPSSLWGEQYF. The CDR3 DNA reads TGTGCCAGCCGCGACCCCAGCTCCTTGTGGGGAGAGCAGTACTTC.

This clone was detected ten times or more. This chain links TRBV7-2 with TRBJ1-1, with D tentatively TRBD1 (6 bases). The V gene's germline CDR1 is SGHTA and CDR2 FQGNSA. Trimming cost V 5 bases and J 10 bases, with 17 bases left between them. The CDR3 covers 13 residues. CDR3 sequence reads: CASSAQGITGAFF. The CDR3 region has the DNA TGTGCCAGCAGCGCACAGGGTATCACCGGAGCTTTCTTT.

This clone has more than one count but fewer than ten. The rearrangement joins TRBV6-6 to TRBJ2-1; 7 bases match TRBD2. The V gene's germline CDR1 is MNHNY and CDR2 SVGAGI (reference sequence). V trimming: 2 bases; J trimming: 4 bases; junction bases outside the gene matches: 2. This CDR3 has 14 amino acids. The DNA of the CDR3 is TGTGCCAGCAGTTACGGGGGGGTGTACAATGAGCAGTTCTTC. This sequence encodes CASSYGGVYNEQFF.

This clone showed up many times. The J gene is TRBJ1-4, the V gene TRBV29-1; 7 bases are a match to TRBD1. The V segment lost 7 bases and the J segment 0 bases; nucleotides outside the gene matches: 5. CDR1 and CDR2 from the germline V gene are SQVTM and ANQGSEA. The CDR3 totals 14 residues. The CDR3 region has the DNA TGCAGCGCCCTGGGACAGACAACTAATGAAAAACTGTTTTTT. This sequence encodes CSALGQTTNEKLFF.

This clone counts as medium-sized (0.01 to 0.1%). The chain links TRBV6-6 to TRBJ2-1, with D maybe TRBD1 (6 bases). This CDR3 has 15 amino acids. V shed 7 bases and J shed 2 bases, with 15 bases lying between them. CDR1 is MNHNY and CDR2 is SVGAGI in the germline V gene (reference sequence). The CDR3 DNA follows: TGTGCCAGCACCCCAGGGGCTCTGCCCTACAATGAGCAGTTCTTC. This codes for CASTPGALPYNEQFF.

In its sample, this clone was seen a few times. The rearrangement joins TRBV16 to TRBJ1-5; 9 bases are a match to TRBD1. This CDR3 spans 16 amino acids. Germline CDR1 KGHSY, CDR2 FQNENV. V was clipped by 4 bases and J by 7 bases; unmatched bases: 11. This chain's CDR3 is CASSPRTGALGQPQHF. The CDR3 coding sequence is TGTGCCAGCAGCCCCCGGACAGGGGCCTTGGGACAGCCCCAGCATTTT.

This clone was found many times. The genes are TRBV5-4 and TRBJ2-3, with D possibly matching TRBD2 (5 bases). Germline CDR1 reads SGHNT; CDR2 reads YYREEE (reference sequence). Trimming pared 1 base from V and 0 bases from J, leaving 6 bases between. CDR3 length: 14 amino acids. The CDR3 bases are TGTGCCAGCAGCTTGATAGCGAGCACAGATACGCAGTATTTT. Protein sequence: CASSLIASTDTQYF.

In its sample, this clone was seen many times. This chain connects TRBV19 to TRBJ1-1; tentatively, D is TRBD1 (6 bases). CDR1 is LNHDA and CDR2 is SQIVND in the germline V gene (reference sequence). The length of the CDR3 is 14 residues. With 6 bases removed from V and 2 bases from J, the gap between germline ends came to 13 bases. CDR3 amino acids: CASRDFRGNTEAFF. The CDR3 coding sequence is TGTGCCAGTAGGGACTTCAGGGGAAACACTGAAGCTTTCTTT.

By frequency in the sample, this clone is medium-sized. The genes are TRBV6-1 and TRBJ2-7, with D possibly being TRBD1 (6 bases). Between the trimmed V and J ends, which lost 6 bases and 3 bases, there was a span of 18 bases. CDR1 is MNHNS, CDR2 SASEGT, per germline. The CDR3 spans 15 residues. The DNA for the CDR3 is TGTGCCAGCAGAGAACGACAGGCTTCACTCTACGAGCAGTACTTC. Its translation: CASRERQASLYEQYF.

This clone is medium-sized in the sample. The CDR3: CASSPRVMNTEAFF. The CDR3 DNA reads as TGTGCCAGCAGTCCACGGGTCATGAACACTGAAGCTTTCTTT. The chain is built from TRBV6-6 and TRBJ1-1; D not resolved. Germline CDR1 and CDR2: MNHNY and SVGAGI (reference sequence). The CDR3 is made up of 14 amino acids. Trimming took off 5 bases at V and 0 bases at J, with 10 bases between the two ends.

CDR3 amino acids: CAWSADRGPYGYTF. CDR3 in DNA: TGTGCCTGGAGTGCCGACAGGGGGCCCTATGGCTACACCTTC. This chain uses TRBV30 with TRBJ1-2; 10 nucleotides agree with TRBD1. The trim removed 1 base at V and 4 bases at J, leaving 3 bases unmatched. This CDR3 is built from 14 residues. The germline V gene has CDR1 GTSNPN and CDR2 SVGIG (reference sequence). Full variable domain (outside the CDR3, taken from reference TRBV30 and TRBJ1-2): SQTIHQWPATLVQPVGSPLSLECTVEGTSNPNLYWYRQAAGRGLQLLFYSVGIGQISSEVPQNLSASRPQDRQFILSSKKLLLSDSGFYLCAWSADRGPYGYTFGSGTRLTVV.

This clone was observed at least ten times. V and J are TRBV4-1 and TRBJ2-1, with TRBD2 matching over 8 bases. CDR1 and CDR2 (germline): MGHRA, YSYEKL. This CDR3 is 17 amino acids long. J lost 6 bases, V lost 0 bases, and 10 bases had no gene match. Written as DNA, the CDR3 is TGCGCCAGCAGCCAAGATCCCGTGCGGGAGGCTCCCAATGAGCAGTTCTTC. Amino acids: CASSQDPVREAPNEQFF.

By share, this clone counts as medium-sized (0.01 to 0.1%). The chain is built from TRBV5-1 and TRBJ1-1, with D possibly TRBD1 on 5 matching bases. Germline V gives CDR1 SGHRS, CDR2 YFSETQ. The CDR3 loop spans 13 amino acids. V was pared by 4 bases and J by 7 bases, with 14 bases between. This chain's CDR3 is CASSPTRGGEAFF. For the CDR3, the DNA is TGCGCCAGCAGCCCAACCCGGGGGGGTGAAGCTTTCTTT.

Ten or more counts support this clone. This chain connects TRBV7-6 to TRBJ2-1, with a possible D match to TRBD1 (5 bases). V lost 4 bases and J lost 5, with 21 bases in between. The CDR3 spans 17 residues. Germline lookup yields CDR1 SGHVS and CDR2 FNYEAQ. The CDR3 region has the DNA TGTGCCAGCAGCTCCCAGGGCTATAGGATCATACACAATGAGCAGTTCTTC. The encoded protein is CASSSQGYRIIHNEQFF.

This clone was seen at least ten times. V usage is TRBV30 and J usage is TRBJ2-3; D may be TRBD1 (8 bases). Deletions cut 2 bases from V and 3 bases from J, with 18 bases between. CDR3 length: 16 residues. Per the germline V gene, CDR1 is GTSNPN and CDR2 is SVGIG (reference sequence). The CDR3 region has the DNA TGTGCCTGGAGTACCGGACAGGGAGGGACTACAGATACGCAGTATTTT. Translation: CAWSTGQGGTTDTQYF.

In its sample, this clone was seen many times. The chain is built from TRBV14 and TRBJ2-3, with TRBD2 matching over 7 bases. V lost 3 bases, J lost 1 base, and 7 bases stayed unmatched. Germline lookup yields CDR1 SGHDN and CDR2 FVKESK. This CDR3 is 16 amino acids long. Here the CDR3 DNA reads TGTGCCAGCAGCCAGAGCAGGACTAGGGGCACAGATACGCAGTATTTT. Translated, it gives CASSQSRTRGTDTQYF. The variable domain in full, completed from reference TRBV14 and TRBJ2-3, reads EAGVTQFPSHSVIEKGQTVTLRCDPISGHDNLYWYRRVMGKEIKFLLHFVKESKQDESGMPNNRFLAERTGGTYSTLKVQPAELEDSGVYFCASSQSRTRGTDTQYFGPGTRLTVL.

This clone occurred many times. The chain links TRBV4-2 to TRBJ2-1; TRBD2 is a possible D gene (5 bases). Between the trimmed V and J ends, which lost 0 bases and 7 bases, there was a span of 16 bases. From germline, CDR1 is LGHNA and CDR2 YNFKEQ. The CDR3 is made up of 16 amino acids. For the CDR3, the DNA is TGTGCCAGCAGCCAAGAAGGCTGGACTGTTCGGAATGAGCAGTTCTTC. It encodes CASSQEGWTVRNEQFF.

In its sample, this clone ranks as medium-sized. V usage is TRBV5-4 and J usage is TRBJ1-1, with D uncertain. Germline-derived CDR1 and CDR2 are SGHNT and YYREEE (reference sequence). The CDR3 loop spans 15 amino acids. The ends were cut back, 2 bases at V and 0 bases at J, with 11 bases in the middle. CDR3 sequence: CASSFTRAVNTEAFF. CDR3 bases: TGTGCCAGCAGCTTCACGAGGGCCGTGAACACTGAAGCTTTCTTT. Using reference TRBV5-4 and TRBJ1-1 for the parts outside the CDR3, the full variable domain is ETGVTQSPTHLIKTRGQQVTLRCSSQSGHNTVSWYQQALGQGPQFIFQYYREEENGRGNFPPRFSGLQFPNYSSELNVNALELDDSALYLCASSFTRAVNTEAFFGQGTRLTVV.